This TCR beta chain was identified in a study of blood T cell repertoires in COVID-19. About the research overall: Samples representing acute and convalescent COVID-19 were sourced from the United States, Italy and Spain.

Enrolled through a virtual design, the participants were between 18 and 89 years of age and came from fewer than 30 US areas. Donors were grouped by their self-reported clinical history. Per germline, CDR1 LGHDT and CDR2 YNNKEL (reference sequence). The germline V and J ends were trimmed by 0 bases and 4 bases, with 10 bases remaining between them. This CDR3 region has 16 residues. Per the authors' pipeline: Reference gene primer amplification gave nucleated cell count estimates. Sequencing used immunoSEQ multiplex PCR; TCRdb keeps in-frame clones, though not all of them. That table is the source of V, J and clone size, and D and trimming were worked out from the DNA. The repertoire holds 180,000 or so clones, with nearly 90% as singletons.

This chain uses TRBV3-1 (or the pseudogene TRBV3-2) with TRBJ2-6; D not certain. This TCR derives from a woman aged 35 to 49 with acute COVID-19. The material sequenced was PBMCs or T cells enriched from blood (not recorded which). CDR3 sequence (DNA): TGTGCCAGCAGCCAAGATCTGAGGTCCGGGGCCAACGTCCTGACTTTC. Protein: CASSQDLRSGANVLTF.